This T cell receptor (beta chain) was sequenced for a study of response to subunit inactivated influenza vaccine. Each CDR3 protein gets one entry after TCRdb re-called the RT-PCR reads with MiXCR. The sample has hundreds of thousands of distinct CDR3 sequences, 10% to 15% seen once; the top ten hold under 15%. With respect to this clonotype: As yet, its antigen is unknown. This may be a read error: a much more frequent sequence differs by one nucleotide. The CDR3 end shows no conserved phenylalanine or tryptophan, and so a read error is likely.

Study-wide findings and caveats: Each seasonal influenza vaccination, the authors suggested, recruits few new T cells.

V lost 4 bases and J lost 5; bases outside the gene matches: 16. The CDR3 length is 17 residues. Germline V gene sequence: CDR1 SGHAT, CDR2 FQNNGV. Source: PBMCs from blood, taken more than 35 days after vaccination. The chain links TRBV11-2 to TRBJ2-5; 7 bases are a match to TRBD2. The clonotype originates from a man aged 45-65 years who received an inactivated influenza vaccine. The CDR3 sequence is CASSSPWSGTFGETQYI. The CDR3 DNA reads TGTGCCAGCAGCTCCCCGTGGAGCGGGACGTTCGGGGAGACCCAGTACATC.